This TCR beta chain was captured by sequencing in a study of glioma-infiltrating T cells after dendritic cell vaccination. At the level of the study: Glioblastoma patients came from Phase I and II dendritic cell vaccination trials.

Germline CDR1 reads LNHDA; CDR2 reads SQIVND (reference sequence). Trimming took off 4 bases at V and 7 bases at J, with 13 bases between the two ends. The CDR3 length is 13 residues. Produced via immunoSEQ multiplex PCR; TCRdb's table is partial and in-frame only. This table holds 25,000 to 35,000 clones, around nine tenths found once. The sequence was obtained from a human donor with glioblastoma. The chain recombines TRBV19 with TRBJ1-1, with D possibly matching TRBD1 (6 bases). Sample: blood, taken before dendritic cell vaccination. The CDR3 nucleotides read TGTGCCAGTAGTAGGGGAGGGGGGGTTGAAGCTTTCTTT. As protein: CASSRGGGVEAFF.